The entry below gives a single TCR beta chain sequence along with its context. Compared with germline, one end of the junction differs, possibly owing to a read error. The data are from a study of shared clonotypes between healthy human individuals. The CDR3 runs to 13 residues. Germline CDR1 MNHNS, CDR2 SASEGT. TCRdb keeps only in-frame clones here, not all; method: immunoSEQ multiplex PCR. The data contain approximately 940,000 clones, less than 85% of them seen just once; the ten biggest clones take up about 1.5%. The rearrangement joins TRBV6-1 to TRBJ1-1; unclear D gene. This TCR derives from a man between 18 and 35 years old in good health. Sequencing was carried out using memory CD4+ T cells sorted from blood. Subset described: CD45RA-negative fraction. CDR3 residues: CASIEAGNTEAFF. DNA for the CDR3: TGTGCCAGCATTGAAGCAGGTAACACTGAAGCTTTCTTT.